A single sample is the source of the 2 T cell receptor beta chains below, sequenced in a study of blood T cell repertoires in COVID-19. Here immunoSEQ multiplex PCR was the method, and the copy in TCRdb shows in-frame clones only, minus some. The sample lists roughly 150,000 clones, more than 90% occurring once. Sequencing was performed on peripheral blood. These TCRs come from a man aged 55 to 70 with active or convalescent COVID-19.

This rearrangement joins TRBV5-6 to TRBJ1-6, with D unclear. Germline CDR1 reads SGHDT; CDR2 reads YYEEEE. Trimming removed 1 base at V and 0 bases at J, with 5 bases between. The CDR3 is 15 amino acids. The CDR3 loop is CASSLWASYNSPLHF. As DNA, the CDR3 is TGTGCCAGCAGCTTGTGGGCCTCCTATAATTCACCCCTCCACTTT.

The rearrangement uses TRBV11-2 and TRBJ2-7, with D perhaps TRBD2 (5 bases). V was pared by 6 bases and J by 3 bases, with 24 bases between. CDR1 is SGHAT, CDR2 FQNNGV, per germline. The CDR3 length is 17 residues. The CDR3 DNA reads as TGTGCCAGCAGATATTCCTCCGGGAACATATTATTCTACGAGCAGTACTTC. Protein: CASRYSSGNILFYEQYF.